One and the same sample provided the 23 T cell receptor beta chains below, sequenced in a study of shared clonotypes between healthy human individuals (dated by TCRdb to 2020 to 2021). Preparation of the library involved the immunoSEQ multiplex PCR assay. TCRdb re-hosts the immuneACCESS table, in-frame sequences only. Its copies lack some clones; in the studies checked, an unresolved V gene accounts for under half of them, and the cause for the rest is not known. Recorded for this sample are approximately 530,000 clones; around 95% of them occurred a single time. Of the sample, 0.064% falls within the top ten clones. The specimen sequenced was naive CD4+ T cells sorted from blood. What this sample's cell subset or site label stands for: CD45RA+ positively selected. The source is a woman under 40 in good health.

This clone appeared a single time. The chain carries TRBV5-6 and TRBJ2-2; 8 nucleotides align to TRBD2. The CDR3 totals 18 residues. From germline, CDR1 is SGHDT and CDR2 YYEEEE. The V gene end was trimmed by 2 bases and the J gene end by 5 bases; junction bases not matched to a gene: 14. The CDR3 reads CASSLAGVSIVSTGELFF. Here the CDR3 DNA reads TGTGCCAGCAGCTTAGCGGGAGTTAGTATAGTTTCAACCGGGGAGCTGTTTTTT.

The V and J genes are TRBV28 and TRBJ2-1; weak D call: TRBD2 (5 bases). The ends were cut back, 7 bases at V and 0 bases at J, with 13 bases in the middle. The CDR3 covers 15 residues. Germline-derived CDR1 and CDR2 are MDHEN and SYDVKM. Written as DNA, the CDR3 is TGTGCCAGCACCATGGGGAGTGTCTCCTACAATGAGCAGTTCTTC. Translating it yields CASTMGSVSYNEQFF.

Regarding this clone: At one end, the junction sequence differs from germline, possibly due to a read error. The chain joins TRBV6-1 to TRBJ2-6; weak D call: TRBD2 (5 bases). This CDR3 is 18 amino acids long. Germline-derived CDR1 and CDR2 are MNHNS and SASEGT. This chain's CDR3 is CASSAGSGGKKSGQRPDF. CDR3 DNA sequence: TGTGCCAGCAGTGCGGGATCAGGTGGGAAAAAGTCGGGCCAACGTCCTGACTTC.

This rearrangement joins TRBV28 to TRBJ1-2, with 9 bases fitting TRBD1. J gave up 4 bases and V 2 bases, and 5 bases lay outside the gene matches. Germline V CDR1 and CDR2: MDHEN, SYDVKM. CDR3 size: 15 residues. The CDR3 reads CASSLPGQGSYGYTF. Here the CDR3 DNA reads TGTGCCAGCAGTTTACCGGGACAGGGATCCTATGGCTACACCTTC.

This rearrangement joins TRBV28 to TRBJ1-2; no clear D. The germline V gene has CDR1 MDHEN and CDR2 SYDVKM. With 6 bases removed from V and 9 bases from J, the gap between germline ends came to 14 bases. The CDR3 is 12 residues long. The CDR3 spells CASSSHSWSYTF. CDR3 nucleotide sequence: TGTGCCAGCAGCAGTCACAGTTGGAGCTACACCTTC.

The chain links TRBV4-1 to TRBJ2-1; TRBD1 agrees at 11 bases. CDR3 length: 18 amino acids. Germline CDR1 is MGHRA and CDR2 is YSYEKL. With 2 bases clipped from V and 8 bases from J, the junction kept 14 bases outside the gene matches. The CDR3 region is CASSQPQGLGQGADEQFF. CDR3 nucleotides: TGCGCCAGCAGCCAACCTCAGGGCCTCGGACAGGGGGCTGATGAGCAGTTCTTC.

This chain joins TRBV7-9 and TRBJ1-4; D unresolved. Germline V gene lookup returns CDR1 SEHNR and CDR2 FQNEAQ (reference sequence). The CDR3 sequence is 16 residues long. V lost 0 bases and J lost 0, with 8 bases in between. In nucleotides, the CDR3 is TGTGCCAGCAGCTTAGCGTTGGGAGCAACTAATGAAAAACTGTTTTTT. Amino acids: CASSLALGATNEKLFF.

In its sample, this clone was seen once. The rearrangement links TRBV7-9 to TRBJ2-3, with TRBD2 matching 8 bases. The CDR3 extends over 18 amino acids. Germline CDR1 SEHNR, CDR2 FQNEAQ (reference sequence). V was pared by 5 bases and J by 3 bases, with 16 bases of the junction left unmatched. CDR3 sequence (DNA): TGTGCCAGCAGCCTGGGCGCCGGGAGGGCCCCAAGGACAGATACGCAGTATTTT. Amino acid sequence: CASSLGAGRAPRTDTQYF.

DNA for the CDR3: TGTGCCAGCAGCGTAGAGAGTTCTGGAAACACCATATATTTT. Its translation is CASSVESSGNTIYF. This rearrangement joins TRBV9 to TRBJ1-3; D gene unclear. The V gene lost 0 bases and the J gene lost 1 base, with 5 bases spanning the gap. Germline CDR1 is SGDLS and CDR2 is YYNGEE. The length of the CDR3 is 14 residues.

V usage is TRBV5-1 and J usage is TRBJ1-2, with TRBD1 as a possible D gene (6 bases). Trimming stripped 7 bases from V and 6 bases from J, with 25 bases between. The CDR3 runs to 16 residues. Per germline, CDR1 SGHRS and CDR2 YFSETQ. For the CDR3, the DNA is TGCGCCAGCCGTCAGGTTGTACAGGGCAACAACAATGGCTACACCTTC. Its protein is CASRQVVQGNNNGYTF. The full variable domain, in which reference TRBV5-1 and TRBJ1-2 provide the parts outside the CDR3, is KAGVTQTPRYLIKTRGQQVTLSCSPISGHRSVSWYQQTPGQGLQFLFEYFSETQRNKGNFPGRFSGRQFSNSRSEMNVSTLELGDSALYLCASRQVVQGNNNGYTFGSGTRLTVV.

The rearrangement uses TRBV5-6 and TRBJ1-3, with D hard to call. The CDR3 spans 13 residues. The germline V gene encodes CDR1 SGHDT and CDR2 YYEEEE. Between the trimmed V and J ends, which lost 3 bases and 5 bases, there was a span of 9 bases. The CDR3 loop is CASSYGERNTIYF. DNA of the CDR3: TGTGCCAGCAGCTACGGCGAGAGAAACACCATATATTTT.

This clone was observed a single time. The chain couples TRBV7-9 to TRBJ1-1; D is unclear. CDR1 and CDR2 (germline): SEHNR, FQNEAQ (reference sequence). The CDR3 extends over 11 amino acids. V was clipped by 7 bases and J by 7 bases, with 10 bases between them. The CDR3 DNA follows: TGTGCCAGCACCCGGTTAGATGAAGCTTTCTTT. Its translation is CASTRLDEAFF.

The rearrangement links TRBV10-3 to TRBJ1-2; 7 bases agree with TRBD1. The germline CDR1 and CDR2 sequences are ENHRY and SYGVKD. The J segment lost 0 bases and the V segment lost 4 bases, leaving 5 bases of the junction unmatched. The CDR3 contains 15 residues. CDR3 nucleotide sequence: TGTGCCATCAGTGGGACAGGACCTTCTAACTATGGCTACACCTTC. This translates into CAISGTGPSNYGYTF.

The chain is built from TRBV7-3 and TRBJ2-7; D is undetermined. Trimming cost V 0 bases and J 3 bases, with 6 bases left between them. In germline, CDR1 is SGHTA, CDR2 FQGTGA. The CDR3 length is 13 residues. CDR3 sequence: CASSLTDSYEQYF. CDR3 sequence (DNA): TGTGCCAGCAGCTTAACGGATAGCTACGAGCAGTACTTC.

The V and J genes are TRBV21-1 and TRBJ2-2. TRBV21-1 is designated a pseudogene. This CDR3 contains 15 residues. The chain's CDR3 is CASSDPPHVTGELFF. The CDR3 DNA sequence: TGTGCCAGCAGCGACCCTCCACACGTGACCGGGGAGCTGTTTTTT.

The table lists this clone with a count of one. The CDR3 loop reads CASSASQETQYF. The CDR3 DNA is TGTGCCAGCAGTGCCAGTCAAGAGACCCAGTACTTC. The chain uses TRBV2 and TRBJ2-5; D is undetermined. Looked up from germline, CDR1 is SNHLY and CDR2 is FYNNEI. The CDR3 is 12 amino acids. Trimming left V 4 bases short and J 2 bases short, with 5 bases between.

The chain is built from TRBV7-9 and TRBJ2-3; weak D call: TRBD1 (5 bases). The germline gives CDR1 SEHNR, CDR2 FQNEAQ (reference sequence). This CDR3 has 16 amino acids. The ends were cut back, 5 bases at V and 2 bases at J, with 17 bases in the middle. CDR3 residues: CASSPRLGQLTDTQYF. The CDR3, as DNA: TGTGCCAGCAGCCCGCGCCTGGGGCAGCTCACAGATACGCAGTATTTT.

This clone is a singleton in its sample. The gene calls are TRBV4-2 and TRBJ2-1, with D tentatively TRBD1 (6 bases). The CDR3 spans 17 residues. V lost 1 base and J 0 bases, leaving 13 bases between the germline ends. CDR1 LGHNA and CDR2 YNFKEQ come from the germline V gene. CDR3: CASSQGGTGSSYNEQFF. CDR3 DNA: TGTGCCAGCAGCCAAGGGGGCACAGGGTCCTCCTACAATGAGCAGTTCTTC.

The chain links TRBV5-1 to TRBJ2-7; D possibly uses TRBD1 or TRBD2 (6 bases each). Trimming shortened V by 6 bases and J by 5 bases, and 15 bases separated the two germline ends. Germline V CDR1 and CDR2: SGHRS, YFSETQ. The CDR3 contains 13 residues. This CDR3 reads CASNGAGEDEQYF. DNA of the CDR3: TGCGCCAGCAACGGGGCAGGGGAGGACGAGCAGTACTTC.

This chain's CDR3 is CASSLPNSYEQYF. The CDR3 nucleotides are TGTGCCAGCAGCTTACCAAACTCCTACGAGCAGTACTTC. The chain joins TRBV7-9 to TRBJ2-7; D remains ambiguous. Germline CDR1 and CDR2: SEHNR and FQNEAQ (reference sequence). Trimming took 2 bases from V and 0 from J, leaving 5 bases between them. The CDR3 is made up of 13 amino acids.

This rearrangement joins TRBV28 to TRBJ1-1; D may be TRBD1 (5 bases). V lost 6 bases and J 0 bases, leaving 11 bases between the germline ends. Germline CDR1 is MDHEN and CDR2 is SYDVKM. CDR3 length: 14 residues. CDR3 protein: CASSLTAMNTEAFF. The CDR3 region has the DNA TGTGCCAGCAGCCTGACAGCCATGAACACTGAAGCTTTCTTT.

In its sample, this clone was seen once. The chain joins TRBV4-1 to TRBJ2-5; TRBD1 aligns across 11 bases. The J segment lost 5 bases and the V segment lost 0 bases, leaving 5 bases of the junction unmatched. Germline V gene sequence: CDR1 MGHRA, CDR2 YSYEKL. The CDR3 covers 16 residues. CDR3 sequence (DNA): TGCGCCAGCAGCCAAGATGGGGACAGGGGGTGGGAGACCCAGTACTTC. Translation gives CASSQDGDRGWETQYF.

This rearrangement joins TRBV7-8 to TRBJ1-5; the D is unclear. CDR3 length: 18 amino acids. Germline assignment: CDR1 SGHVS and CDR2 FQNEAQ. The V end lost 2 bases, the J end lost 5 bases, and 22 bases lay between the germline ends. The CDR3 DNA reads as TGTGCCAGCAGCTTACCCTCCTCTACAGATGAGGTTTATCAGCCCCAGCATTTT. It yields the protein CASSLPSSTDEVYQPQHF.